Following are 9 T cell receptor beta chains from one sample sequenced in a study of cytomegalovirus exposure and HLA in healthy donors. The PCR made use of 60 Vbeta and 13 Jbeta primers. Some clones are missing from TCRdb's copy, which holds only in-frame ones; the method was immunoSEQ multiplex PCR. The table includes around 70,000 clones, 65% to 80% detected once. Material for sequencing was PBMCs. Source of these receptors: a male donor in good health and CMV-seropositive.

This CDR3 is CASSHGTSGLETQYF. As DNA, the CDR3 is TGCGCCAGCAGCCACGGGACTAGCGGCTTAGAGACCCAGTACTTC. The V and J genes are TRBV4-1 and TRBJ2-5; TRBD2 matches 11 bases. This CDR3 spans 15 amino acids. V shed 3 bases, J shed 4 bases, and the junction held 4 bases outside the gene matches. Germline V gene sequence: CDR1 MGHRA, CDR2 YSYEKL.

The rearrangement joins TRBV5-1 to TRBJ2-7; 10 bases are shared with TRBD1. The CDR3 has 16 amino acids. Trimming took 6 bases from V and 5 from J; bases not matched to a gene: 14. In germline, CDR1 is SGHRS, CDR2 YFSETQ. The CDR3 here is CASKVGGGTGVHEQYF. CDR3 coding DNA: TGCGCCAGCAAGGTAGGAGGTGGGACAGGGGTTCACGAGCAGTACTTC.

The chain's CDR3 is CASSPRQGAGTEAFF. CDR3 in DNA: TGTGCCAGCAGCCCGAGACAGGGGGCAGGCACTGAAGCTTTCTTT. The rearrangement joins TRBV7-2 to TRBJ1-1; TRBD1 matches 10 bases. The CDR3 covers 15 residues. V lost 5 bases, J lost 4 bases, and 7 bases stayed unmatched. The germline CDR1 and CDR2 sequences are SGHTA and FQGNSA.

CDR3 bases: TGTGCCAGCAGCTGGACAGGGGGACCCTACGAGCAGTACTTC. It is translated as CASSWTGGPYEQYF. The V and J genes are TRBV6-5 and TRBJ2-7; TRBD1 agrees at 10 bases. Germline CDR1 and CDR2: MNHEY and SVGAGI. After removal of 6 bases from V and 2 bases from J, the junction contained 4 bases not matched to a gene. The CDR3 has 14 amino acids.

This chain uses TRBV9 with TRBJ2-1; TRBD2 agrees at 8 bases. The trim removed 6 bases at V and 5 bases at J, leaving 10 bases unmatched. The V gene's germline CDR1 is SGDLS and CDR2 YYNGEE. The CDR3 is 15 residues long. CDR3 loop: CASTQPSGGNNEQFF. In DNA form, the CDR3 reads TGTGCCAGCACCCAGCCCAGCGGGGGAAACAATGAGCAGTTCTTC.

The rearrangement uses TRBV11-2 and TRBJ2-1; 7 bases match TRBD1. Germline CDR1 and CDR2: SGHAT and FQNNGV. V lost 3 bases and J lost 6; bases outside the gene matches: 8. The CDR3 covers 15 residues. This CDR3 is CASSFRQGRFNEQFF. Written as DNA, the CDR3 is TGTGCCAGCAGCTTCCGACAGGGAAGGTTCAATGAGCAGTTCTTC.

V gene TRBV5-1 combines with J gene TRBJ2-1; TRBD1 aligns across 7 bases. V gave up 0 bases and J gave up 7 bases; unmatched junction bases: 4. The CDR3 spans 14 residues. The germline V gene encodes CDR1 SGHRS and CDR2 YFSETQ. The CDR3 spells CASSLDRGWNEQFF. DNA for the CDR3: TGCGCCAGCAGCTTGGACAGGGGTTGGAATGAGCAGTTCTTC.

V is TRBV5-1 and J is TRBJ2-5; 7 nucleotides match TRBD2. Per the germline V gene, CDR1 is SGHRS and CDR2 is YFSETQ. The CDR3 runs 14 residues. V dropped 3 bases and J dropped 5; count of bases not matched to a gene: 7. The DNA of the CDR3 is TGCGCCAGCAGCTCGGGCGGGGGACGTGAGACCCAGTACTTC. Its protein is CASSSGGGRETQYF.

This sequence joins TRBV18 and TRBJ1-5, with D perhaps TRBD1 (6 bases). The CDR3 is 14 residues long. Trimming took 3 bases from V and 8 from J, leaving 14 bases between them. Germline V gene lookup returns CDR1 KGHSH and CDR2 LQKENI. The CDR3: CASSPRQAPEPQHF. The DNA of the CDR3 is TGTGCCAGCTCACCCCGACAGGCGCCAGAGCCCCAGCATTTT.